This TCR beta chain originates from a study of cytomegalovirus exposure and HLA in healthy donors. General study findings and limits: A later examination showed that TCR association rates differed by HLA locus, with DRB1 most and HLA-C fewest. Most of the TCR beta V segments (in an earlier analysis) were productive either about 87% or about 30% of the time. At a 0.05 false discovery rate, a later analysis found 15,000 to 20,000 TCR beta sequences to be associated with HLA alleles.

The V end was cut by 3 bases, the J end by 13 bases, with 12 bases between. The CDR3 covers 11 residues. Germline CDR1 SGHTA, CDR2 FQGNSA. The PCR was carried out with 60 Vbeta primers and 13 Jbeta primers. In the source study's methods: Roughly 10 million shared chains were among approximately 80 million unique TCR beta chains counted in a later analysis. Sequenced by immunoSEQ multiplex PCR; TCRdb stores in-frame clones only, minus some. V and J calls and clone size come straight from that table; D and trimming were deduced from the DNA. The sample records about 130,000 clones, over 60% being singletons. As concerns this clone: Antigen specificity is unknown.

J is TRBJ1-2 and V is TRBV7-2; no reliable D call. The receptor's source is a human donor in good health. Sequencing was carried out using PBMCs. The CDR3 here is CASSFGLSITF. The CDR3 nucleotides read TGTGCCAGCAGCTTCGGACTGAGTATCACCTTC.